One sample yielded the 4 T cell receptor beta chains listed below, sequenced in a study of shared clonotypes between healthy human individuals. Profiled with immunoSEQ multiplex PCR; TCRdb holds only in-frame clones, not every one. The sample includes roughly 2.5 million clones, just over 90% of them seen just once. Sequenced input: naive CD4+ T cells sorted from blood. The subset: CD45RA+ positively selected. These TCRs come from a man in his late teens or twenties in good health.

This rearrangement joins TRBV27 to TRBJ1-4; D gene ambiguous. The CDR3 spans 16 residues. Germline-derived CDR1 and CDR2 are MNHEY and SMNVEV (reference sequence). V was trimmed by 5 bases and J by 8 bases, leaving 21 bases between them. The DNA for the CDR3 is TGTGCCAGCAGTGGGGTCGGGGAGACTAAGACGGAAAAACTGTTTTTT. Translating it yields CASSGVGETKTEKLFF.

This clone is a singleton in its sample. This chain joins TRBV10-3 and TRBJ2-1; TRBD2 is a possible D gene (5 bases). The CDR3 length is 14 residues. Trimming stripped 4 bases from V and 5 bases from J, with 12 bases between. Looked up from germline, CDR1 is ENHRY and CDR2 is SYGVKD. CDR3 DNA sequence: TGTGCCATCAGTGGAGGGCCGTCCGACAATGAGCAGTTCTTC. Translated: CAISGGPSDNEQFF.

V gene TRBV9 combines with J gene TRBJ2-6; D not resolved. Trimming pared 4 bases from V and 0 bases from J, leaving 11 bases between. This CDR3 region has 16 residues. Per the germline V gene, CDR1 is SGDLS and CDR2 is YYNGEE. CDR3: CASSLLPSSGANVLTF. The DNA of the CDR3 is TGTGCCAGCAGCTTACTGCCGTCCTCTGGGGCCAACGTCCTGACTTTC.

This clone appeared a few times. The junction and the germline gene differ at one end; a read error may be behind it. The chain has TRBV2 and TRBJ1-2, with TRBD1 matching 9 bases. CDR3 length equals 13 residues. CDR1 and CDR2 from the germline V gene are SNHLY and FYNNEI. CDR3 nucleotides: TGTGCCAGCAGCGAAGGGACAGGGAAGGGCTACACCTTC. This sequence encodes CASSEGTGKGYTF.